This T cell receptor (beta chain) was recovered during a study of Ad26.COV2.S vaccination and SARS-CoV-2 variants. Study conclusions and caveats: Reported post-vaccination CD8+ and CD4+ T cell responses to spike showed substantial breadth.

This clone has only one observation. The antigen remains unidentified. The CDR3 consists of 15 residues. The V gene's germline CDR1 is MNHEY and CDR2 SMNVEV (reference sequence). V trimming: 6 bases; J trimming: 4 bases; junction bases outside the gene matches: 6. Repertoires were generated with immunoSEQ multiplex PCR, while TCRdb's copy carries only in-frame clones and drops some. Among 430,000 or so clones, roughly 89% were seen once, and the ten largest hold roughly 2.5%. Treatment of the sample: some 20 received Ad26.COV2.S at low or high dose, single or two shots; roughly five received placebo; per-sample allocation not given. The study sampled participants on day 63 after the first vaccine or placebo injection.

This TCR derives from a person aged 18 to 65 who received the Ad26.COV2.S COVID-19 vaccine or a placebo. The V and J genes are TRBV27 and TRBJ2-1; 10 bases are shared with TRBD2. The starting material was peripheral blood, obtained in a trial of Ad26.COV2.S vaccine versus placebo. The CDR3 loop is CASRQRLAGYNEQFF. CDR3 coding DNA: TGTGCCAGCAGACAAAGACTAGCGGGTTACAATGAGCAGTTCTTC.